One and the same sample provided the 8 T cell receptor beta chains below, sequenced in a study of early T cells in non-severe SARS-CoV-2 infection. From the 5' RACE reads, TCRdb called clonotypes with MiXCR, one entry per CDR3 protein. The sample yields 30,000 to 40,000 distinct CDR3 sequences, nearly 6% seen once. The sequenced sample was whole blood. These receptors were taken from an adult who was a healthcare worker with PCR-confirmed SARS-CoV-2 infection or an uninfected control (not recorded which).

This clonotype was counted ten times or more. This chain links TRBV6-1 with TRBJ2-2; D possibly uses TRBD1 or TRBD2 (5 bases each). The CDR3 is 16 amino acids. CDR1 and CDR2 from the germline V gene are MNHNS and SASEGT. Trimming left V 4 bases short and J 0 bases short, with 12 bases between. The DNA of the CDR3 is TGTGCCAGCAGTGCCGGACATAGCGCGAACACCGGGGAGCTGTTTTTT. Protein product: CASSAGHSANTGELFF.

The sample holds one count of this clonotype. The DNA of the CDR3 is TGTGCCAGCAGTTTACCACAACGGTATGGCTACACCTTC. As protein: CASSLPQRYGYTF. V usage is TRBV28 and J usage is TRBJ1-2; D call uncertain. The CDR3 is made up of 13 amino acids. V was clipped by 2 bases and J by 5 bases, with 9 bases between them. Looked up from germline, CDR1 is MDHEN and CDR2 is SYDVKM.

This clonotype was seen repeatedly, ten times or more. The chain employs TRBV28 and TRBJ2-1; D unresolved. Germline V gives CDR1 MDHEN, CDR2 SYDVKM. V was shortened by 3 bases and J by 5 bases, with 11 bases between the two germline ends. The CDR3 length is 14 residues. The CDR3 sequence: CASSLNPPNNEQFF. As DNA, the CDR3 is TGTGCCAGCAGTTTGAACCCCCCGAACAATGAGCAGTTCTTC.

This clonotype was observed at least ten times. The V and J genes are TRBV6-2 or TRBV6-3 and TRBJ2-1; D remains ambiguous. This CDR3 comprises 16 residues. Trimming took off 5 bases at V and 3 bases at J, with 17 bases between the two ends. CDR1 is MNHEY and CDR2 is SVGEGT in the germline V gene. In DNA form, the CDR3 reads TGTGCCAGCAGTGACCGACTTGCCCCAAGCTACAATGAGCAGTTCTTC. Its protein product is CASSDRLAPSYNEQFF.

This clonotype was seen ten or more times. The rearrangement links TRBV27 to TRBJ2-7; tentatively, D is TRBD2 (6 bases). Germline V lookup: CDR1 MNHEY, CDR2 SMNVEV (reference sequence). There are 12 residues in the CDR3. Trimming stripped 7 bases from V and 3 bases from J, with 10 bases between. The CDR3 loop is CASTGADYEQYF. The CDR3 nucleotides are TGTGCCAGCACGGGAGCTGACTACGAGCAGTACTTC.

The sample holds many counts of this clonotype. The chain couples TRBV20-1 to TRBJ2-1; D perhaps matches TRBD2 (6 bases). Germline assignment: CDR1 DFQATT and CDR2 SNEGSKA (reference sequence). The CDR3 totals 13 residues. V was pared by 3 bases and J by 10 bases, with 16 bases between. The CDR3 spells CSASPWVEGEQFF. The DNA for the CDR3 is TGCAGTGCTAGCCCCTGGGTGGAGGGAGAGCAGTTCTTC.

This clonotype was recorded many times. This chain joins TRBV6-2 or TRBV6-3 and TRBJ2-2; D not resolved. This CDR3 has 16 amino acids. The V gene lost 4 bases and the J gene lost 0 bases, with 12 bases spanning the gap. Germline CDR1 MNHEY, CDR2 SVGEGT. CDR3 amino acids: CASSSNFAANTGELFF. CDR3 nucleotides: TGTGCCAGCAGTTCCAACTTTGCCGCGAACACCGGGGAGCTGTTTTTT.

This sequence joins TRBV3-1 and TRBJ2-7; no definite D call. V was trimmed by 1 base and J by 3 bases, leaving 22 bases between them. Germline CDR1 LGHDT, CDR2 YNNKEL (reference sequence). This CDR3 is 18 amino acids long. CDR3 in amino acids: CASSQAADAALSFYEQYF. CDR3 sequence (DNA): TGTGCCAGCAGCCAAGCCGCTGATGCGGCCCTTTCCTTCTACGAGCAGTACTTC.